These 7 T cell receptor beta chains share one sample of origin, sequenced in a study of T cells in Graves' hyperthyroidism and ophthalmopathy. The investigators amplified TCR beta CDR3 regions from RNA transcripts. In the first-round RT-PCR of the TCR CDR3, the HTBI primer set was used. TCRdb processed the multiplex PCR reads anew with MiXCR; each CDR3 protein has one entry. The profile covers around 600,000 distinct CDR3 sequences, with about 15% appearing a single time and under 15% taken by the ten largest. The sequenced sample consisted of blood. The source is a woman aged 45-65 years with Graves' ophthalmopathy.

The gene calls are TRBV12-3 or TRBV12-4 and TRBJ1-5; D call uncertain. V lost 8 bases, J lost 3 bases, and 11 bases lay in between. CDR3 length equals 13 residues. CDR3 sequence: CASGEIDNQPQHF. The CDR3 nucleotides are TGTGCCAGCGGGGAGATTGACAATCAGCCCCAGCATTTT.

This clonotype has a count of ten or more. The chain uses TRBV7-2 and TRBJ2-1; the D is unclear. Trimming took 0 bases from V and 7 from J, leaving 10 bases between them. The CDR3 extends over 14 amino acids. Looked up from germline, CDR1 is SGHTA and CDR2 is FQGNSA. CDR3 in amino acids: CASSLASKRNEQFF. CDR3 coding DNA: TGTGCCAGCAGCTTAGCGTCGAAGCGAAATGAGCAGTTCTTC.

This clonotype occurred many times. This sequence joins TRBV7-8 and TRBJ2-3; D gene ambiguous. This CDR3 region has 14 residues. V lost 5 bases to trimming and J lost 1 base, with 10 bases between them. CDR1 is SGHVS and CDR2 is FQNEAQ in the germline V gene. The CDR3 protein is CASSLIQGTDTQYF. The DNA of the CDR3 is TGTGCCAGCAGCCTGATTCAGGGCACAGATACGCAGTATTTT.

This clonotype was counted many times. V gene TRBV11-1 combines with J gene TRBJ1-4; D not certain. The CDR3 is 13 amino acids. In germline, CDR1 is SGHAT, CDR2 FQDESV (reference sequence). V gave up 2 bases and J gave up 7 bases, with 8 bases separating them. In DNA, the CDR3 is TGTGCCAGCAGCTTAAGATCAAGTGAAAAACTGTTTTTT. The encoded protein is CASSLRSSEKLFF.

This clonotype has at least ten counts. V usage is TRBV12-3 or TRBV12-4 and J usage is TRBJ1-3, with D possibly being TRBD1 (6 bases). The V end lost 3 bases, the J end lost 3 bases, and 12 bases lay between the germline ends. This CDR3 is 15 amino acids long. CDR3 nucleotides: TGTGCCAGCAGTTTTGCAGGGGCAAATGGAAACACCATATATTTT. Protein product: CASSFAGANGNTIYF.

This clonotype appeared many times. The genes are TRBV7-2 and TRBJ2-7; 7 bases are a match to TRBD1. After removal of 5 bases from V and 4 bases from J, the junction contained 14 bases not matched to a gene. In germline, CDR1 is SGHTA, CDR2 FQGNSA. This CDR3 contains 16 residues. The CDR3 DNA is TGTGCCAGCAGCGCCACAGGGGTCGTACATTCTTACGAGCAGTACTTC. Its translation is CASSATGVVHSYEQYF.

The sample holds a few counts of this clonotype. This chain links TRBV12-5 with TRBJ2-1; a possible D gene is TRBD2 (6 bases). Germline loops: CDR1 LGHNT, CDR2 FRNRAP. The CDR3 spans 15 residues. Trimming took 5 bases from V and 8 from J, leaving 19 bases between them. The CDR3 sequence: CASGPMRGVIDEQFF. The CDR3, as DNA: TGTGCTAGTGGTCCGATGCGGGGAGTAATTGATGAGCAGTTCTTC.